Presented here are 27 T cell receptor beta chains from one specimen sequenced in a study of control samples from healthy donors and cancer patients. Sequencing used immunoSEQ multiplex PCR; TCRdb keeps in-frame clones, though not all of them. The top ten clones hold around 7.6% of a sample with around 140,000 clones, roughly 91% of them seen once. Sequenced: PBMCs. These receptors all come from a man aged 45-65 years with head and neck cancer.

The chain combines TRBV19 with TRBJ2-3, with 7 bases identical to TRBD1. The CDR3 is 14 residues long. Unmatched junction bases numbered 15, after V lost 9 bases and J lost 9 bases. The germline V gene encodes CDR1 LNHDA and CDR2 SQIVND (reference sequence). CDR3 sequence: CASHRQGSLGTQYF. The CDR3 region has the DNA TGTGCCAGCCATAGACAGGGTTCGTTGGGGACGCAGTATTTT.

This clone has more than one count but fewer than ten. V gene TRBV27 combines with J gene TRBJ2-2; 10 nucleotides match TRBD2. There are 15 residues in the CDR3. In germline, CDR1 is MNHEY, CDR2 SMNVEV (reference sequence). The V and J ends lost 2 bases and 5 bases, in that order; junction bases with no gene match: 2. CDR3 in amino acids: CASSLASGGTGELFF. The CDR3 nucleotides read TGTGCCAGCAGTTTAGCTAGCGGGGGTACCGGGGAGCTGTTTTTT.

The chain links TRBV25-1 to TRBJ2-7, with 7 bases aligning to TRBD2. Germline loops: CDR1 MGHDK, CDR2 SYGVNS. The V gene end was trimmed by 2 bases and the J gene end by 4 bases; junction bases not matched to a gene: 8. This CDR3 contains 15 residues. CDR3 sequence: CASSEPGLGIYEQYF. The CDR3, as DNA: TGTGCCAGCAGTGAACCTGGACTAGGGATATACGAGCAGTACTTC.

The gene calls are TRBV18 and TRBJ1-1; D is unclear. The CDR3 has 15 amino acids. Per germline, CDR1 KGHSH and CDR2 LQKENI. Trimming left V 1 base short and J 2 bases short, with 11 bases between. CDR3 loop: CASSPRRGDNTEAFF. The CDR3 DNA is TGTGCCAGCTCACCACGGCGGGGTGACAACACTGAAGCTTTCTTT.

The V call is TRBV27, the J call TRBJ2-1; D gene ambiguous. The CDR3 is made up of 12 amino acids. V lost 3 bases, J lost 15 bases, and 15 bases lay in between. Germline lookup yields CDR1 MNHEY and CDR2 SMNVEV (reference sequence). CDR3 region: CASSFQEGAPFF. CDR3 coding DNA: TGTGCCAGCAGTTTCCAAGAAGGCGCCCCGTTCTTC.

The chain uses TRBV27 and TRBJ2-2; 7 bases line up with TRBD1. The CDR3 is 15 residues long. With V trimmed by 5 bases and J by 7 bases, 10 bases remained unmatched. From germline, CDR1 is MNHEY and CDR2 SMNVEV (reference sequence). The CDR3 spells CASSPTPTGHGELFF. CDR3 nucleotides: TGTGCCAGCAGTCCGACCCCGACAGGGCACGGGGAGCTGTTTTTT.

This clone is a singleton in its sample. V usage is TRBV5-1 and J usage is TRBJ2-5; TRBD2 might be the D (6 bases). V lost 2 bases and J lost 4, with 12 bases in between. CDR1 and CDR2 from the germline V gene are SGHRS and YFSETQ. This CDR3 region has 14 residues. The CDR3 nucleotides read TGCGCCAGCAGCTTTAACGGGGGACCAGAGACCCAGTACTTC. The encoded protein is CASSFNGGPETQYF.

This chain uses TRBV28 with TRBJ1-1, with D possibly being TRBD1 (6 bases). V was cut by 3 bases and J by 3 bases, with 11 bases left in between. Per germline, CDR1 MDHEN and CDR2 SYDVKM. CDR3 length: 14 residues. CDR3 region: CASSLWGAYTEAFF. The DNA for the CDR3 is TGTGCCAGCAGTTTGTGGGGGGCTTACACTGAAGCTTTCTTT.

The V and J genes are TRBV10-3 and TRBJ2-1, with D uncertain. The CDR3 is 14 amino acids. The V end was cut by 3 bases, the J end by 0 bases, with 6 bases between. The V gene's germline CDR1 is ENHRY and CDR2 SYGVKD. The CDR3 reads CAISELSSYNEQFF. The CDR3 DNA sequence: TGTGCCATCAGTGAACTTAGCTCCTACAATGAGCAGTTCTTC.

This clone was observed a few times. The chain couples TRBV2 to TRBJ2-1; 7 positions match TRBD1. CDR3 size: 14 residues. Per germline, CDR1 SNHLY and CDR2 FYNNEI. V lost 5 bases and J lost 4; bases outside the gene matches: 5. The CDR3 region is CASSPDRSYNEQFF. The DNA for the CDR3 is TGTGCCAGCAGTCCGGACAGGAGTTACAATGAGCAGTTCTTC.

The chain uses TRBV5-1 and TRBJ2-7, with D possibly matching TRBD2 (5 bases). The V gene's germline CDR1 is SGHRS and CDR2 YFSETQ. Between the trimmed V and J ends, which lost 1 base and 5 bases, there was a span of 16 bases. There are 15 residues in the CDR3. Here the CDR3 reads CASSLYPGGQDEQYF. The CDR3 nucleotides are TGCGCCAGCAGCTTGTACCCGGGCGGGCAGGACGAGCAGTACTTC. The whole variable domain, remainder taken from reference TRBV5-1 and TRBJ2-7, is KAGVTQTPRYLIKTRGQQVTLSCSPISGHRSVSWYQQTPGQGLQFLFEYFSETQRNKGNFPGRFSGRQFSNSRSEMNVSTLELGDSALYLCASSLYPGGQDEQYFGPGTRLTVT.

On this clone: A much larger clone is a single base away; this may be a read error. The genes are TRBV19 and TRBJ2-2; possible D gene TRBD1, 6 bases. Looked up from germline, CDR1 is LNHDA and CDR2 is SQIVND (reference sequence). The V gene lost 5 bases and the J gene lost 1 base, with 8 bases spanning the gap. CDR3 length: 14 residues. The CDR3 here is CASSQQGNTGELFF. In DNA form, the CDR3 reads TGTGCCAGTAGTCAACAGGGGAACACCGGGGAGCTGTTTTTT.

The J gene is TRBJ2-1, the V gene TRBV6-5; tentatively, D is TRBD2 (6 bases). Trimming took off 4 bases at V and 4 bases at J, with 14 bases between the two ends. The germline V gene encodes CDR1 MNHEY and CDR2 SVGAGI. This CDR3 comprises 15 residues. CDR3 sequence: CASSSRLDLYNEQFF. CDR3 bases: TGTGCCAGCAGTTCCCGACTAGACCTTTACAATGAGCAGTTCTTC.

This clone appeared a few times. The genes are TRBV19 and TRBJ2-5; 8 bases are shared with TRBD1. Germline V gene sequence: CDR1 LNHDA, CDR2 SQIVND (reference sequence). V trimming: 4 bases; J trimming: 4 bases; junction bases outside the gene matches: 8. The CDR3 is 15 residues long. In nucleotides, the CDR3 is TGTGCCAGTAGTACCCGGACAGGGTCCCCAGAGACCCAGTACTTC. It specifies CASSTRTGSPETQYF.

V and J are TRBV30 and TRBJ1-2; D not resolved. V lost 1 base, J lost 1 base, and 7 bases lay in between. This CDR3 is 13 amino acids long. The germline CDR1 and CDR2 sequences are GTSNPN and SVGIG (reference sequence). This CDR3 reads CAWSGGNNYGYTF. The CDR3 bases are TGTGCCTGGAGTGGTGGGAATAACTATGGCTACACCTTC.

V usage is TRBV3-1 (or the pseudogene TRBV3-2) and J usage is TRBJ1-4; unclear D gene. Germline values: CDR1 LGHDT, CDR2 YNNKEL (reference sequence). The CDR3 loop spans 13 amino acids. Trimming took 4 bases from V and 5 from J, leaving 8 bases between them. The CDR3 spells CASSLQMNEKLFF. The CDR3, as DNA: TGTGCCAGCAGCCTCCAGATGAATGAAAAACTGTTTTTT.

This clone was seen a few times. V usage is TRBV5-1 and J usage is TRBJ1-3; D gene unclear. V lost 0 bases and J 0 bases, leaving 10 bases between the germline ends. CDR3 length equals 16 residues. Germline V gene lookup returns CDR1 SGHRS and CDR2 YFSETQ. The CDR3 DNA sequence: TGCGCCAGCAGCTTGGGAGGCACCGCCTCTGGAAACACCATATATTTT. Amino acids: CASSLGGTASGNTIYF. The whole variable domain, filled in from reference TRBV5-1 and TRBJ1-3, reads KAGVTQTPRYLIKTRGQQVTLSCSPISGHRSVSWYQQTPGQGLQFLFEYFSETQRNKGNFPGRFSGRQFSNSRSEMNVSTLELGDSALYLCASSLGGTASGNTIYFGEGSWLTVV.

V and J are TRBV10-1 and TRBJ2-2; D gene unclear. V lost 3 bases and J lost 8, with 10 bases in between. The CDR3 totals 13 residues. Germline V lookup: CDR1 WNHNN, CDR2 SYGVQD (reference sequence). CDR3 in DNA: TGCGCCAGCAGTGATATCGTCGCGGGGGAGCTGTTTTTT. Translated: CASSDIVAGELFF.

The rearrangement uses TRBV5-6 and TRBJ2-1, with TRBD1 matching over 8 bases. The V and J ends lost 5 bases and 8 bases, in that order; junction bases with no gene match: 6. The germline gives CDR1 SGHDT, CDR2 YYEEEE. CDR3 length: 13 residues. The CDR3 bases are TGTGCCAGCAGTTCGGACAGGGCCTATGAGCAGTTCTTC. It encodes CASSSDRAYEQFF.

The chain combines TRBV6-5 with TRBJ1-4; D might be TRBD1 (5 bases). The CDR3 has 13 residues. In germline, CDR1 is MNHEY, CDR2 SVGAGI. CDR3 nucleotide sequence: TGTGCTTCGGGGGGGTTCTTGGGTGAAAAACTGTTTTTT. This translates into CASGGFLGEKLFF.

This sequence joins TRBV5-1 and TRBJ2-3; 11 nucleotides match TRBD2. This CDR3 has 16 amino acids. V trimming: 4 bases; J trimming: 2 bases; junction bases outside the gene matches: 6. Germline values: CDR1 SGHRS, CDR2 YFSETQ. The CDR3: CASSNGLAGYTDTQYF. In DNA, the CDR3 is TGCGCCAGCAGCAACGGACTAGCGGGCTACACAGATACGCAGTATTTT.

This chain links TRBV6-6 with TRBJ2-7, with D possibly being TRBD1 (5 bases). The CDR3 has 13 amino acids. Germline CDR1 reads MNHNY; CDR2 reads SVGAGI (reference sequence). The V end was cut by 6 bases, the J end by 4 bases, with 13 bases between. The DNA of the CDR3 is TGTGCCAGCAGGGAGACAGCTAATTACGAGCAGTACTTC. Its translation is CASRETANYEQYF.

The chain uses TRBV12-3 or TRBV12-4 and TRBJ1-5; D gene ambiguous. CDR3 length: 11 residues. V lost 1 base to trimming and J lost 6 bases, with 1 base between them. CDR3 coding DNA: TGTGCCAGCAGTTTAGGTCAGCCCCAGCATTTT. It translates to CASSLGQPQHF.

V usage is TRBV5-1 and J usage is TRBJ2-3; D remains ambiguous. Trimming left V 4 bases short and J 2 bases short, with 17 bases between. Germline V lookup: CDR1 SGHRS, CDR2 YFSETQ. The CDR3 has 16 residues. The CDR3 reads CASSTPLGMATDTQYF. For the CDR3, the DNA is TGCGCCAGCAGCACTCCCTTGGGGATGGCCACAGATACGCAGTATTTT.

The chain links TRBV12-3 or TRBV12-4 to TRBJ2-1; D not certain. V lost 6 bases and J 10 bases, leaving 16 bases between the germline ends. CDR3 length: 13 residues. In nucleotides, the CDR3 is TGTGCCAGCAGAGACCGGACGATGGGGGAGCAGTTCTTC. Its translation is CASRDRTMGEQFF.

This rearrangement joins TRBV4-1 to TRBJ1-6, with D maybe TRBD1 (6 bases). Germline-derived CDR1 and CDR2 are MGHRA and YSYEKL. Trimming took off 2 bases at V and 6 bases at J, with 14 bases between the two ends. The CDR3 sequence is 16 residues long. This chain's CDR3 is CASSQTHRAGNSPLHF. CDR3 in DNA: TGCGCCAGCAGCCAAACACACAGGGCGGGTAATTCACCCCTCCACTTT.

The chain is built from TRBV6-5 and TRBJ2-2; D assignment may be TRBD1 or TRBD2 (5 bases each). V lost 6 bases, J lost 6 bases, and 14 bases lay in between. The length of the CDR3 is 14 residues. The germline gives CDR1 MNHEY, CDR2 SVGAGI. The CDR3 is CASRAGTTAGELFF. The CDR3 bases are TGTGCCAGCAGGGCCGGGACCACCGCCGGGGAGCTGTTTTTT.